This TCR beta chain was retrieved from a study of T cells after yellow fever vaccination. Study-wide results and caveats: A secondary response was less intense yet reached its peak sooner, at day 5 versus 15.

UMIs and a universal primer site were added when TCR cDNA was made by 5'RACE template switching. TCRdb re-derived calls from the 5' RACE reads in MiXCR, one entry per CDR3 protein. The sample records some 340,000 distinct CDR3 sequences, roughly 3.9% being singletons. As concerns this clonotype: The antigen is unknown.

The CDR3 length is 15 residues. Trimming removed 6 bases from V and 6 bases from J, with 20 bases in between. The germline gives CDR1 LNHDA, CDR2 SQIVND (reference sequence). The clonotype originates from a man between 18 and 35 years old who received the YFV17D yellow fever vaccine. The chain employs TRBV19 and TRBJ1-1; D might be TRBD1 (6 bases). This specimen was PBMCs, taken 5 days after the yellow fever booster vaccination. This chain's CDR3 is CASRRLKGGNSEAFF. The CDR3 coding sequence is TGTGCCAGTAGACGGTTGAAGGGGGGCAACTCTGAAGCTTTCTTT.